This TCR beta chain was obtained from a study of shared clonotypes between healthy human individuals. At a deep level, the assay was run. The method was immunoSEQ multiplex PCR; TCRdb's version includes in-frame clones alone and lacks a portion of them. The repertoire holds around 450,000 clones, around 75% seen once, with approximately 13% in the top ten. Trimming took 2 bases from V and 5 from J, leaving 18 bases between them. The V gene's germline CDR1 is SGHTA and CDR2 FQGNSA. There are 16 residues in the CDR3. The origin of this receptor is a woman aged 35 to 49 in good health. Some clones in this sample may be carry-over from other donors' samples. This chain uses TRBV7-2 with TRBJ2-5; possible D gene TRBD1, 6 bases. Sequencing input: PBMCs. The CDR3 loop reads CASSLTGRRALETQYF. The CDR3 nucleotides read TGTGCCAGCAGCTTAACAGGGCGAAGGGCTTTGGAGACCCAGTACTTC. The variable domain in full, with the rest retrieved from reference TRBV7-2 and TRBJ2-5, is GAGVSQSPSNKVTEKGKDVELRCDPISGHTALYWYRQSLGQGLEFLIYFQGNSAPDKSGLPSDRFSAERTGGSVSTLTIQRTQQEDSAVYLCASSLTGRRALETQYFGPGTRLLVL.